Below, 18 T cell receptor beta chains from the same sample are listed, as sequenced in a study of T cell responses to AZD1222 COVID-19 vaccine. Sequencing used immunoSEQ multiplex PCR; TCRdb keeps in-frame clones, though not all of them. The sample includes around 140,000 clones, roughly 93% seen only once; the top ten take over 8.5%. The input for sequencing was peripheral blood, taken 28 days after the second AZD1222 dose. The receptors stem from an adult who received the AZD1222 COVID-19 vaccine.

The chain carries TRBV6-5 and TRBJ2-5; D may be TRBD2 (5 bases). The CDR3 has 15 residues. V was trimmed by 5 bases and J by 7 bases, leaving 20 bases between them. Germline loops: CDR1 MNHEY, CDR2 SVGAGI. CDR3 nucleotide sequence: TGTGCCAGCAGTCCCCGACCGGGGTGGGATGGGACCCAGTACTTC. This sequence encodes CASSPRPGWDGTQYF.

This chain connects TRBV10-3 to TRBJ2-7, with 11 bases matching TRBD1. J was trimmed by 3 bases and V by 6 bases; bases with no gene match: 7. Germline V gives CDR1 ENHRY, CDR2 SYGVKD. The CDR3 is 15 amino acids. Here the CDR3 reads CAIRPRGTGGYEQYF. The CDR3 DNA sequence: TGTGCCATCAGACCTCGTGGGACAGGGGGCTACGAGCAGTACTTC.

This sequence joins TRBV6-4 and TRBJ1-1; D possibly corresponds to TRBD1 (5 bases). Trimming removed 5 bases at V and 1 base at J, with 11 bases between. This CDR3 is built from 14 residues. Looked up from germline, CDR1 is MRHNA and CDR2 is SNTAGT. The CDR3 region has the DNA TGTGCCAGCAGTAAGTCGACAGAGAACACTGAAGCTTTCTTT. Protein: CASSKSTENTEAFF.

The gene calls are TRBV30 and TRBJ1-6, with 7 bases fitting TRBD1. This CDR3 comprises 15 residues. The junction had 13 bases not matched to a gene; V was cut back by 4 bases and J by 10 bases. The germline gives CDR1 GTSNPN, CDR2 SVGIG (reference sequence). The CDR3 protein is CAWIDRGLLNSPLHF. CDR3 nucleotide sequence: TGTGCCTGGATCGATAGGGGGCTTTTGAACTCACCCCTCCACTTT.

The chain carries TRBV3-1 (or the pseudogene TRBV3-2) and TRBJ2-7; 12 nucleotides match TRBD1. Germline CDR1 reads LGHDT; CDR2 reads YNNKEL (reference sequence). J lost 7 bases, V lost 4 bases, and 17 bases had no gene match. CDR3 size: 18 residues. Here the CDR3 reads CASSRPRRTGTGGGEQYF. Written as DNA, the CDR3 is TGTGCCAGCAGCCGGCCGCGAAGGACCGGGACAGGGGGCGGTGAGCAGTACTTC.

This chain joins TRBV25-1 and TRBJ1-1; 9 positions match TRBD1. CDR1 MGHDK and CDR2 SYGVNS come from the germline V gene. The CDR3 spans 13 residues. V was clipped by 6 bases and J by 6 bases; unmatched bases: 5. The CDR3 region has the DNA TGTGCCAGCAGAGGGACAGGGAAGTCTGAAGCTTTCTTT. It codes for CASRGTGKSEAFF.

The CDR3 region has the DNA TGCGCCAGCAGCTTGTGGGGGGGAGAAGGAACTGAAGCTTTCTTT. Amino acid sequence: CASSLWGGEGTEAFF. The chain is built from TRBV5-1 and TRBJ1-1; D possibly corresponds to TRBD1 (5 bases). Trimming removed 1 base at V and 5 bases at J, with 15 bases between. Germline CDR1 and CDR2: SGHRS and YFSETQ. This CDR3 spans 15 amino acids.

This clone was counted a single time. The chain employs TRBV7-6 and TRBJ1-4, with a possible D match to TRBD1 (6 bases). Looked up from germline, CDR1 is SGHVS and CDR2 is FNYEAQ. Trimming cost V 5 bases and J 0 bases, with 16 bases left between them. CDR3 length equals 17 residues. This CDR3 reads CASSRGQGQATNEKLFF. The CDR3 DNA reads TGTGCCAGCAGCCGGGGGCAGGGGCAGGCAACTAATGAAAAACTGTTTTTT.

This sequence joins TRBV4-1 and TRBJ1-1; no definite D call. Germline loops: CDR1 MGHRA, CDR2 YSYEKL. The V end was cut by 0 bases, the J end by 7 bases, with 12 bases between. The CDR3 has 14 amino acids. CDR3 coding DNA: TGCGCCAGCAGCCAAGACAACCGTATCTTTGAAGCTTTCTTT. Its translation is CASSQDNRIFEAFF.

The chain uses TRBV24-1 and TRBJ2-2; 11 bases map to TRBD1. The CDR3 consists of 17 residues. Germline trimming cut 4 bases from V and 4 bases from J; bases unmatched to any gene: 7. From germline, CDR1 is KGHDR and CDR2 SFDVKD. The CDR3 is CATSEPPGQGVTGELFF. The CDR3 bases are TGTGCCACCAGTGAGCCTCCGGGACAGGGGGTCACCGGGGAGCTGTTTTTT.

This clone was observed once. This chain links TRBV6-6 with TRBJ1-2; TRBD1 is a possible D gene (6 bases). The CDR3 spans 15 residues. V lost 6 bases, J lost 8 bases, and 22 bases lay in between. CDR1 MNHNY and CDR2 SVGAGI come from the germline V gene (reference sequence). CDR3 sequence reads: CASSPGGNREEGYTF. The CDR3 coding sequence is TGTGCCAGCAGCCCGGGGGGGAACAGGGAGGAAGGCTACACCTTC.

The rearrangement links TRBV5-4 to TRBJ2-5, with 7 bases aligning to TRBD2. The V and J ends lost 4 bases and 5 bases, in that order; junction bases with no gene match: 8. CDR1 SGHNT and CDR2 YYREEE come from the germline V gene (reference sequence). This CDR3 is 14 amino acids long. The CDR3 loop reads CASSRSGGSETQYF. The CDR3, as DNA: TGTGCCAGCAGCCGCTCGGGCGGGAGTGAGACCCAGTACTTC. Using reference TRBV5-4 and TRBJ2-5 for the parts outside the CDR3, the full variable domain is ETGVTQSPTHLIKTRGQQVTLRCSSQSGHNTVSWYQQALGQGPQFIFQYYREEENGRGNFPPRFSGLQFPNYSSELNVNALELDDSALYLCASSRSGGSETQYFGPGTRLLVL.

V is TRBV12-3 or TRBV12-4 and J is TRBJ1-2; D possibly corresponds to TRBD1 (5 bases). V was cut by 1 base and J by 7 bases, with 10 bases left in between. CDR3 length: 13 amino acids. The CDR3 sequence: CASSLGQGSGYTF. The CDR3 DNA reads TGTGCCAGCAGTTTAGGGCAGGGAAGTGGCTACACCTTC.

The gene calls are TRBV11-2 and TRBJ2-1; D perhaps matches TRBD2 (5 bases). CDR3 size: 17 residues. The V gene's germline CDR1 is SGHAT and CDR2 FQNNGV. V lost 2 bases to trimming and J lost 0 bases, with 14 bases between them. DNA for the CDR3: TGTGCCAGCAGCTTATGGTTCGGAGCGGACTCCTACAATGAGCAGTTCTTC. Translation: CASSLWFGADSYNEQFF.

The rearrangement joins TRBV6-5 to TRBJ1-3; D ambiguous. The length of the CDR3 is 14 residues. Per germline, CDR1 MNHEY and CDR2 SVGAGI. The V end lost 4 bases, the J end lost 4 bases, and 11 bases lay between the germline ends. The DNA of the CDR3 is TGTGCCAGCAGTTCAGGCTCTGTCGGAAACACCATATATTTT. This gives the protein CASSSGSVGNTIYF.

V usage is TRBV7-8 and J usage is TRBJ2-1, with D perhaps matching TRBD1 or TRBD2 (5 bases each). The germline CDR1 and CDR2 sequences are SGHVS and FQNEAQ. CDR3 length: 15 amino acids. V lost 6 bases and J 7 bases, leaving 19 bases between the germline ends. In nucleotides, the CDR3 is TGTGCCAGCAGTCGTCAGGGACCTTCTAATAATGAGCAGTTCTTC. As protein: CASSRQGPSNNEQFF.

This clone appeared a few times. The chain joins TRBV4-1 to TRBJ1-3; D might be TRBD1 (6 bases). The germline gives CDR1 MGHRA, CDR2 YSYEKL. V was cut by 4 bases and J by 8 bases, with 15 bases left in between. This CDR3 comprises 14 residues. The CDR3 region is CASSPFGGRDTIYF. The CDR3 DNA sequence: TGCGCCAGCAGCCCCTTCGGGGGCAGGGACACCATATATTTT.

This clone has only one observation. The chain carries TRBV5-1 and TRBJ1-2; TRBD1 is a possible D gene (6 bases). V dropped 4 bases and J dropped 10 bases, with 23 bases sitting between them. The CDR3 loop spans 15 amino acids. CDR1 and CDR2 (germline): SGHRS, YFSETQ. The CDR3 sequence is CASSAEQGKGSVYTF. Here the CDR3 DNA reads TGCGCCAGCAGCGCGGAACAGGGTAAGGGTTCAGTCTACACCTTC. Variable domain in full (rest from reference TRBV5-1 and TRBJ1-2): KAGVTQTPRYLIKTRGQQVTLSCSPISGHRSVSWYQQTPGQGLQFLFEYFSETQRNKGNFPGRFSGRQFSNSRSEMNVSTLELGDSALYLCASSAEQGKGSVYTFGSGTRLTVV.